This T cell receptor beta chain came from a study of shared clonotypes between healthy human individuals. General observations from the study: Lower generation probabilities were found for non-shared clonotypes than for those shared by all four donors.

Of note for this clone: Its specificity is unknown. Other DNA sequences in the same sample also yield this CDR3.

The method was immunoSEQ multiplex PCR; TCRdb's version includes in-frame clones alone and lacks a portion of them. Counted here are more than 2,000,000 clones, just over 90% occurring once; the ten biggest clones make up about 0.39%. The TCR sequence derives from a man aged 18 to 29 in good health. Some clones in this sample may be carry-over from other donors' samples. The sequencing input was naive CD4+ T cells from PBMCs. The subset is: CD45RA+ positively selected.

The CDR3 DNA reads TGCGCCAGCAGCCTGGCGGTTACTAGCACAGATACGCAGTATTTT. The encoded protein is CASSLAVTSTDTQYF. This chain uses TRBV5-1 with TRBJ2-3; no firm D call. V was pared by 4 bases and J by 0 bases, with 12 bases between. Germline CDR1 and CDR2: SGHRS and YFSETQ. The CDR3 runs 15 residues.